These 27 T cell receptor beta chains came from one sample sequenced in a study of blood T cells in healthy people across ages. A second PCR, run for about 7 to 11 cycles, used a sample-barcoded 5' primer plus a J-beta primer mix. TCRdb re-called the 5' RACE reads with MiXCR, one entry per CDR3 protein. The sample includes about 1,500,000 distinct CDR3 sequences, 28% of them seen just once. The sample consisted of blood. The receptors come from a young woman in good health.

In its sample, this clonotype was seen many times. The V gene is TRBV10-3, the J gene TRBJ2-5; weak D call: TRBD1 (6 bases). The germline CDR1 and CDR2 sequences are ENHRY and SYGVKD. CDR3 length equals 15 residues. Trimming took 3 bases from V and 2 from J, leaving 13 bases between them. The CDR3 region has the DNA TGTGCCATCAGTGATCCCAGGGGATGGCAAGAGACCCAGTACTTC. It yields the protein CAISDPRGWQETQYF.

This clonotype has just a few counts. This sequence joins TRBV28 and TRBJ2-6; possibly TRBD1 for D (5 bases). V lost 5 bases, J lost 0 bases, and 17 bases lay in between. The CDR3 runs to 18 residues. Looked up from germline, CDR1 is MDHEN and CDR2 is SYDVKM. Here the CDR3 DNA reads TGTGCCAGCAGTCGTCTGACAGACCTCTTCTCTGGGGCCAACGTCCTGACTTTC. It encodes CASSRLTDLFSGANVLTF.

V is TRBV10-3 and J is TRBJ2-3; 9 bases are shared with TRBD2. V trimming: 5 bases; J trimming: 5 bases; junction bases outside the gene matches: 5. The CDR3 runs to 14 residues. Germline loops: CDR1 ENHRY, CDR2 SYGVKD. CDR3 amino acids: CAISSSGAGDTQYF. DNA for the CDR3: TGTGCCATCAGTTCTAGCGGGGCGGGAGATACGCAGTATTTT.

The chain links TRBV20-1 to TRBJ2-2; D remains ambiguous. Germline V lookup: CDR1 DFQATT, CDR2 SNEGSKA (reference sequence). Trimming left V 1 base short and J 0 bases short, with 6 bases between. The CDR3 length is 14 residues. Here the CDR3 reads CSARGHANTGELFF. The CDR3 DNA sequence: TGCAGTGCTAGAGGCCACGCGAACACCGGGGAGCTGTTTTTT.

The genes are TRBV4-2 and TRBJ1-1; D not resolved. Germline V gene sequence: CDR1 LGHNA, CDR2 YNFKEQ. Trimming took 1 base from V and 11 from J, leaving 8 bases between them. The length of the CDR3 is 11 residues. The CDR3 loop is CASSQGFVAFF. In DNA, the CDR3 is TGTGCCAGCAGCCAAGGGTTTGTCGCTTTCTTT.

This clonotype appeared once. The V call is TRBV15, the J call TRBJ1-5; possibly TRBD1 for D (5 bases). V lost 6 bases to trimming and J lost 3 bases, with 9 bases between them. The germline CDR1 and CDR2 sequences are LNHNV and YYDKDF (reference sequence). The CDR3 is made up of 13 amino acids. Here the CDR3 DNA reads TGTGCCACCAGTTCAGGGACCAATCAGCCCCAGCATTTT. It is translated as CATSSGTNQPQHF.

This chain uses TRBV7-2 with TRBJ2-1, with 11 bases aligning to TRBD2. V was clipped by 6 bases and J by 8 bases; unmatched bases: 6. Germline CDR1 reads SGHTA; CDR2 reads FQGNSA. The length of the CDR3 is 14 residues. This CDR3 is CASRLGTSGDEQFF. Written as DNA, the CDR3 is TGTGCCAGCAGACTCGGGACTAGCGGCGATGAGCAGTTCTTC. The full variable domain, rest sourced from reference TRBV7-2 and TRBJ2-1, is GAGVSQSPSNKVTEKGKDVELRCDPISGHTALYWYRQSLGQGLEFLIYFQGNSAPDKSGLPSDRFSAERTGGSVSTLTIQRTQQEDSAVYLCASRLGTSGDEQFFGPGTRLTVL.

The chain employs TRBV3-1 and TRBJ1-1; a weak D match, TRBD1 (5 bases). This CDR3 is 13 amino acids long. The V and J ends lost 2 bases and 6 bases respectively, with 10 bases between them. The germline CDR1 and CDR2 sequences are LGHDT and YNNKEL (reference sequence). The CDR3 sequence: CASSQYEGPEAFF. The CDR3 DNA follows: TGTGCCAGCAGCCAATATGAGGGGCCTGAAGCTTTCTTT. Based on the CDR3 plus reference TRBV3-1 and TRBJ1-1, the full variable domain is DTAVSQTPKYLVTQMGNDKSIKCEQNLGHDTMYWYKQDSKKFLKIMFSYNNKELIINETVPNRFSPKSPDKAHLNLHINSLELGDSAVYFCASSQYEGPEAFFGQGTRLTVV.

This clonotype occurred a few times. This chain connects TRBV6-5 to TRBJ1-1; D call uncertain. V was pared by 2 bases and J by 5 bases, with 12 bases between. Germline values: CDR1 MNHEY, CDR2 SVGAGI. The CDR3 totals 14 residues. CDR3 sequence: CASSYRGRETEAFF. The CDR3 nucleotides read TGTGCCAGCAGTTACCGGGGAAGGGAGACTGAAGCTTTCTTT.

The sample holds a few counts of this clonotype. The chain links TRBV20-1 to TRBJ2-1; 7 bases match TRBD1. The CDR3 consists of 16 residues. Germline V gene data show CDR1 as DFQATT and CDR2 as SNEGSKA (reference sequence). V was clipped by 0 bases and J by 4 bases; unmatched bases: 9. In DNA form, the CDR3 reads TGCAGTGCTAGAGATAATCTCCGGGACAGATACAATGAGCAGTTCTTC. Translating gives CSARDNLRDRYNEQFF.

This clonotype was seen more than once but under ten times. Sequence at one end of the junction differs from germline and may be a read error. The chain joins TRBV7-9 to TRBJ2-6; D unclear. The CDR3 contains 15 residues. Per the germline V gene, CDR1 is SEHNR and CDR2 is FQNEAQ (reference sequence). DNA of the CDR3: TGTGCCAGCAGCTTTAAGGAGTTTGGGTCCAACGTCCTGACTTTC. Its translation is CASSFKEFGSNVLTF.

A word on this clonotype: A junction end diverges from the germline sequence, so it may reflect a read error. The CDR3 loop is CASSQGDF. CDR3 nucleotide sequence: TGCGCCAGCAGCCAGGGGGACTTC. V gene TRBV4-1 combines with J gene TRBJ2-4, with D perhaps assigned TRBD1 or TRBD2 (5 bases each). The germline gives CDR1 MGHRA, CDR2 YSYEKL. This CDR3 is built from 8 residues.

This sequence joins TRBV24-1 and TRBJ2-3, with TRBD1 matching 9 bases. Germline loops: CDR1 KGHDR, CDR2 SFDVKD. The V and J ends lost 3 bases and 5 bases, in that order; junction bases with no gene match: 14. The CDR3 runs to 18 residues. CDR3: CATSDPRWGQGAGDTQYF. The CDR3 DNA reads TGTGCCACCAGTGATCCGCGGTGGGGACAGGGTGCTGGAGATACGCAGTATTTT.

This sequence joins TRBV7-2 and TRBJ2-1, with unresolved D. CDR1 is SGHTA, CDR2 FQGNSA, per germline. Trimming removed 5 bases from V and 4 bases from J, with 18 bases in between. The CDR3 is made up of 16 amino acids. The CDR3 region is CASSQYSGRVYNEQFF. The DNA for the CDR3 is TGTGCCAGCAGCCAATACTCGGGTCGGGTTTACAATGAGCAGTTCTTC. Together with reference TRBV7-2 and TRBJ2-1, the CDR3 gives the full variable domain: GAGVSQSPSNKVTEKGKDVELRCDPISGHTALYWYRQSLGQGLEFLIYFQGNSAPDKSGLPSDRFSAERTGGSVSTLTIQRTQQEDSAVYLCASSQYSGRVYNEQFFGPGTRLTVL.

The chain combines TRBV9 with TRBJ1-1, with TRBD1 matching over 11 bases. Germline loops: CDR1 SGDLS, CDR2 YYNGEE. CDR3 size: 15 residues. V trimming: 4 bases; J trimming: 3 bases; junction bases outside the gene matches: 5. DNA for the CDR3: TGTGCCAGCAGCAAGAGGACAGGGGGCGACACTGAAGCTTTCTTT. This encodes CASSKRTGGDTEAFF.

CDR3 bases: TGCGCCAGCAGCTTAGACCCTGCTAGCTCAGATACGCAGTATTTT. Amino acid sequence: CASSLDPASSDTQYF. The chain links TRBV5-1 to TRBJ2-3; weak D call: TRBD2 (5 bases). V gave up 2 bases and J gave up 4 bases, with 14 bases separating them. CDR3 length equals 15 residues. The V gene's germline CDR1 is SGHRS and CDR2 YFSETQ. Variable domain in full (rest from reference TRBV5-1 and TRBJ2-3): KAGVTQTPRYLIKTRGQQVTLSCSPISGHRSVSWYQQTPGQGLQFLFEYFSETQRNKGNFPGRFSGRQFSNSRSEMNVSTLELGDSALYLCASSLDPASSDTQYFGPGTRLTVL.

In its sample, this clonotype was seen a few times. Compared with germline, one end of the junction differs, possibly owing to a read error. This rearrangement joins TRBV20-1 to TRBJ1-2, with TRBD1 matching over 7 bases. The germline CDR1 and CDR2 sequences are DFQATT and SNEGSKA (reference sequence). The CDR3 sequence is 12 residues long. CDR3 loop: CTPGGLFYGYTF. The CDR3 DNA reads TGTACCCCAGGGGGTTTATTCTATGGCTACACCTTC.

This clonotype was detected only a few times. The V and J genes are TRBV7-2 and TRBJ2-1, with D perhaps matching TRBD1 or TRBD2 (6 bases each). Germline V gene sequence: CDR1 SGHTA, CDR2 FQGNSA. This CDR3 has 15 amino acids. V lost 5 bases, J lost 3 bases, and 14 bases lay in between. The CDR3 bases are TGTGCCAGCAGCCGTGTGAAGGGGGGCTACAATGAGCAGTTCTTC. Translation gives CASSRVKGGYNEQFF.

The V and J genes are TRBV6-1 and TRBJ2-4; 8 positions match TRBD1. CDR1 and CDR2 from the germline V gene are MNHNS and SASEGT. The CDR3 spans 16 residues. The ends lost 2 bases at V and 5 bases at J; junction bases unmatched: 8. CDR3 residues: CASSEFRGLVENIQYF. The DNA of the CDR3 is TGTGCCAGCAGTGAATTCAGGGGGCTGGTGGAAAACATTCAGTACTTC.

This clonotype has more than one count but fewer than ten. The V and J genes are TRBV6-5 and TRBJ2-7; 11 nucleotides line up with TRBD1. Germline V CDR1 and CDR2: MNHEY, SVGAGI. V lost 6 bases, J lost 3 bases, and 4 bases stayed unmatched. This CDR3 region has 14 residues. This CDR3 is CASSWTGGLYEQYF. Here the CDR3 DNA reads TGTGCCAGCAGCTGGACAGGGGGCCTCTACGAGCAGTACTTC.

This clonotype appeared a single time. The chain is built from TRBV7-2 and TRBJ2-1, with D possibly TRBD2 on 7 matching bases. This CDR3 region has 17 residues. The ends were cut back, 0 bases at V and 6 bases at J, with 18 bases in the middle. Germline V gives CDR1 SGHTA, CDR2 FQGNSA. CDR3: CASSLAERGGRCNEQFF. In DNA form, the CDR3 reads TGTGCCAGCAGCTTAGCCGAGAGGGGGGGACGTTGCAATGAGCAGTTCTTC.

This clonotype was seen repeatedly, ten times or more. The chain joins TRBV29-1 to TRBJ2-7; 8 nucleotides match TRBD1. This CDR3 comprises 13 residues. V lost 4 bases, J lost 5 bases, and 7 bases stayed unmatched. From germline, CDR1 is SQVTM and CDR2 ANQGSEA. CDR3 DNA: TGCAGCGTTGTCCGTGCAGGGGGCCACGAGCAGTACTTC. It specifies CSVVRAGGHEQYF.

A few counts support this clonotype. In DNA, the CDR3 is TGTGCCAGCAGCTTGAAGCTAGAGATAGGCATTCAGTACTTC. Translating gives CASSLKLEIGIQYF. The chain recombines TRBV5-5 with TRBJ2-4, with D unclear. Per the germline V gene, CDR1 is SGHKS and CDR2 is YYEKEE (reference sequence). The CDR3 spans 14 residues. Trimming took 1 base from V and 9 from J, leaving 14 bases between them.

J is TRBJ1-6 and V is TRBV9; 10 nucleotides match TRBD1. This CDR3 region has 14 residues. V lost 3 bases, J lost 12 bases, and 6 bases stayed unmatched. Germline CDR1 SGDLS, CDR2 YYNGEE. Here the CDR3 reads CASSAGTGDLPLHF. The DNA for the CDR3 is TGTGCCAGCAGCGCGGGGACAGGGGATTTACCCCTCCACTTT.

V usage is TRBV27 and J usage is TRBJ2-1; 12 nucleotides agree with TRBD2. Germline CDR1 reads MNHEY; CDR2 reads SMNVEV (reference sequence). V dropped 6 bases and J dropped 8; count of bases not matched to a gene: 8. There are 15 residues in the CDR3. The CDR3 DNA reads TGTGCCAGCAGATTCGGGACTAGCGGGCCTTATGAGCAGTTCTTC. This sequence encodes CASRFGTSGPYEQFF.

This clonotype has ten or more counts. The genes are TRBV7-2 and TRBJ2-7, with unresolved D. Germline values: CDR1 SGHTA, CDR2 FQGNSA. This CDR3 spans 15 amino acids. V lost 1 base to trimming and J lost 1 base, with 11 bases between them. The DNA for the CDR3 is TGTGCCAGCAGCTTAGGGAGCGCTGGGTCCTACGAGCAGTACTTC. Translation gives CASSLGSAGSYEQYF.

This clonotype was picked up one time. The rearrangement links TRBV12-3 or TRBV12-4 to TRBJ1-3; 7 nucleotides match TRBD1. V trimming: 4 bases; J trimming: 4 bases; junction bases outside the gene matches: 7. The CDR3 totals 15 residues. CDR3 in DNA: TGTGCCAGCAGTTCGGGACAGCAAAAAGGAAACACCATATATTTT. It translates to CASSSGQQKGNTIYF.